The T cell receptor beta chain under discussion was sequenced for a study of response to subunit inactivated influenza vaccine. TCRdb processed the RT-PCR reads anew with MiXCR; each CDR3 protein has one entry. Of roughly 180,000 distinct CDR3 sequences in the sample, 7.5% to 10% were seen once. Study-level results: Each seasonal influenza vaccination, the authors suggested, recruits few new T cells.

This clonotype occurred a few times. Its target is not known. The specimen was non-naive T cells sorted from PBMCs, collected on the day of vaccination. This clonotype was obtained from a man in his fifties who received an inactivated influenza vaccine.

The CDR3 region is CSAMRGTAKNIQYF. CDR3 DNA sequence: TGCAGCGCCATGAGGGGAACGGCCAAAAACATTCAGTACTTC. The chain carries TRBV29-1 and TRBJ2-4; D may be TRBD1 or TRBD2 (5 bases each). The CDR3 sequence is 14 residues long. V was shortened by 7 bases and J by 1 base, with 14 bases between the two germline ends. Germline assignment: CDR1 SQVTM and CDR2 ANQGSEA.